These 18 T cell receptor beta chains were all obtained from the same sample, sequenced in a study of shared clonotypes between healthy human individuals (dated by TCRdb to 2018 to 2020). The library was obtained by the immunoSEQ multiplex PCR assay. The table was pulled from immuneACCESS by TCRdb, which kept in-frame rearrangements only. Such tables lose some clones; where checked, under half of the loss comes from unresolved V genes, and the rest has no known cause. This sample holds under 600,000 clones; roughly 98% were observed only once. Roughly 0.29% of the sample lies in the top ten. CD8 naive samples were CD45RO-negative cells positively selected for CCR7, giving a CD45RA+CCR7+ population that excluded TemRA cells. Source material: naive CD8+ T cells sorted from blood. The sample's cell subset or site label, decoded: CD45RA+CCR7+. Every receptor here comes from a man between 25 and 39 years old in good health.

The rearrangement joins TRBV7-9 to TRBJ2-1, with unresolved D. The V end lost 0 bases, the J end lost 6 bases, and 6 bases lay between the germline ends. Germline CDR1 and CDR2: SEHNR and FQNEAQ (reference sequence). The CDR3 runs to 13 residues. The CDR3 DNA reads TGTGCCAGCAGCTTAGCCGGCGGCAATGAGCAGTTCTTC. This encodes CASSLAGGNEQFF.

In the case of this clone: Within the sample, other DNA sequences also encode this same CDR3. This chain connects TRBV5-6 to TRBJ2-1; the D is unclear. Trimming cost V 0 bases and J 4 bases, with 11 bases left between them. This CDR3 region has 15 residues. Germline V gene sequence: CDR1 SGHDT, CDR2 YYEEEE. The CDR3 nucleotides are TGTGCCAGCAGCTTGGGAGGCGGTTCATACAATGAGCAGTTCTTC. Translated, it gives CASSLGGGSYNEQFF.

This chain links TRBV2 with TRBJ1-3; D not resolved. The CDR3 runs 12 residues. Germline CDR1 reads SNHLY; CDR2 reads FYNNEI. CDR3 coding DNA: TGTGCTCCGCGTCTCCTGGAAAACACCATATATTTT. Protein sequence: CAPRLLENTIYF.

This rearrangement joins TRBV6-5 to TRBJ2-7; D is ambiguous. Looked up from germline, CDR1 is MNHEY and CDR2 is SVGAGI. The CDR3 contains 13 residues. The V end was cut by 0 bases, the J end by 6 bases, with 9 bases between. The CDR3 DNA reads as TGTGCCAGCAGTTACTCATCGCAGAGCGAGCAGTACTTC. This sequence encodes CASSYSSQSEQYF.

This sequence joins TRBV4-1 and TRBJ2-7, with TRBD2 matching 10 bases. V lost 3 bases, J lost 2 bases, and 4 bases stayed unmatched. This CDR3 is built from 15 residues. Germline values: CDR1 MGHRA, CDR2 YSYEKL. The CDR3 DNA reads as TGCGCCAGCAGCCACCTAGCGGGGGCAACCTACGAGCAGTACTTC. It specifies CASSHLAGATYEQYF.

The chain combines TRBV9 with TRBJ1-1; D uncertain. The CDR3 runs 12 residues. Germline V lookup: CDR1 SGDLS, CDR2 YYNGEE. V lost 2 bases and J 7 bases, leaving 9 bases between the germline ends. The chain's CDR3 is CASSVFDNEAFF. CDR3 coding DNA: TGTGCCAGCAGCGTCTTCGACAATGAAGCTTTCTTT.

The gene calls are TRBV7-6 and TRBJ2-1, with D hard to call. V lost 1 base to trimming and J lost 8 bases, with 12 bases between them. CDR3 size: 14 residues. From germline, CDR1 is SGHVS and CDR2 FNYEAQ. Here the CDR3 DNA reads TGTGCCAGCAGCTTAGGCACCGACGTCTATGAGCAGTTCTTC. Translating gives CASSLGTDVYEQFF.

The J gene is TRBJ2-3, the V gene TRBV5-4; the match to TRBD1 covers 7 bases. CDR1 and CDR2 from the germline V gene are SGHNT and YYREEE (reference sequence). The CDR3 totals 15 residues. V gave up 0 bases and J gave up 1 base; unmatched junction bases: 2. The CDR3 region has the DNA TGTGCCAGCAGCTTGGAAGGGGGCGGCACAGATACGCAGTATTTT. Residues: CASSLEGGGTDTQYF.

The rearrangement links TRBV2 to TRBJ2-1, with 11 bases lining up with TRBD2. Trimming cost V 6 bases and J 6 bases; bases outside gene matches: 7. The CDR3 sequence is 15 residues long. Germline CDR1 is SNHLY and CDR2 is FYNNEI. The CDR3 here is CASRALAGAFNEQFF. CDR3 nucleotides: TGTGCCAGCAGAGCACTAGCGGGAGCGTTCAATGAGCAGTTCTTC.

The chain recombines TRBV11-2 with TRBJ2-7; possible D gene TRBD1, 5 bases. The CDR3 has 15 residues. CDR1 SGHAT and CDR2 FQNNGV come from the germline V gene. V was shortened by 5 bases and J by 4 bases, with 18 bases between the two germline ends. The CDR3: CASSTLGPGQYEQYF. The DNA for the CDR3 is TGTGCCAGCAGCACGTTGGGGCCAGGCCAATACGAGCAGTACTTC.

J is TRBJ2-1 and V is TRBV4-3; 8 bases are shared with TRBD1. This CDR3 has 14 amino acids. Trimming removed 3 bases from V and 3 bases from J; junction bases left unmatched: 1. In germline, CDR1 is LGHNA, CDR2 YSLEER. The CDR3 spells CASSHGQGYNEQFF. In nucleotides, the CDR3 is TGCGCCAGCAGCCACGGACAGGGCTACAATGAGCAGTTCTTC.

The chain couples TRBV14 to TRBJ1-1; 7 bases match TRBD1. The ends lost 4 bases at V and 4 bases at J; junction bases unmatched: 9. Germline CDR1 is SGHDN and CDR2 is FVKESK. The CDR3 spans 15 residues. Here the CDR3 reads CASSLDTGEGTEAFF. The CDR3 bases are TGTGCCAGCAGCCTGGACACAGGGGAAGGCACTGAAGCTTTCTTT.

Points on this clone: The DNA is left out, because the CDR3 cannot be placed on it with certainty; the CDR3 is given as TCRdb lists it. The chain couples TRBV6-1 to TRBJ2-7; the table's TRBD1 call for D was not verified on the DNA. CDR1 and CDR2 from the germline V gene are MNHNS and SASEGT. From its first to its last residue, the CDR3 has 15 amino acids. CDR3 sequence: CASSSSTGQYYEQYF.

This chain joins TRBV15 and TRBJ1-3; 9 positions match TRBD1. V trimming: 3 bases; J trimming: 0 bases; junction bases outside the gene matches: 15. There are 20 residues in the CDR3. Germline lookup yields CDR1 LNHNV and CDR2 YYDKDF (reference sequence). The CDR3 here is CATSRGTGQLLSSSGNTIYF. As DNA, the CDR3 is TGTGCCACCAGCAGGGGGACAGGGCAATTATTATCGAGCTCTGGAAACACCATATATTTT.

Only one count was recorded for this clone. The genes are TRBV7-9 and TRBJ2-3, with a weak D call TRBD1 (5 bases). Deletions cut 1 base from V and 4 bases from J, with 6 bases between. Germline V CDR1 and CDR2: SEHNR, FQNEAQ (reference sequence). The CDR3 extends over 13 amino acids. The CDR3 sequence is CASSLGGPDTQYF. The CDR3, as DNA: TGTGCCAGCAGCTTAGGGGGCCCAGATACGCAGTATTTT.

Points on this clone: The same CDR3 arises from other DNA sequences in this sample as well. This chain joins TRBV9 and TRBJ2-1; D is unresolved. Germline CDR1 reads SGDLS; CDR2 reads YYNGEE. Deletions cut 2 bases from V and 9 bases from J, with 9 bases between. This CDR3 is 12 amino acids long. The CDR3 loop is CASSVAGVEQFF. CDR3 in DNA: TGTGCCAGCAGCGTTGCTGGCGTTGAGCAGTTCTTC.

The chain joins TRBV6-1 to TRBJ1-4, with D unclear. With 6 bases removed from V and 8 bases from J, the gap between germline ends came to 19 bases. There are 15 residues in the CDR3. Germline V CDR1 and CDR2: MNHNS, SASEGT. CDR3 residues: CASRDREKMWEKLFF. CDR3 nucleotides: TGTGCCAGCAGGGATAGAGAGAAAATGTGGGAAAAACTGTTTTTT.

The CDR3, as DNA: TGTGCCAGCAGCTTGCAGGGGTTTAATCAGCCCCAGCATTTT. Its translation is CASSLQGFNQPQHF. The chain joins TRBV7-9 to TRBJ1-5, with D possibly being TRBD1 (6 bases). The V gene's germline CDR1 is SEHNR and CDR2 FQNEAQ (reference sequence). The germline V and J ends were trimmed by 3 bases and 4 bases, with 10 bases remaining between them. The CDR3 runs to 14 residues.